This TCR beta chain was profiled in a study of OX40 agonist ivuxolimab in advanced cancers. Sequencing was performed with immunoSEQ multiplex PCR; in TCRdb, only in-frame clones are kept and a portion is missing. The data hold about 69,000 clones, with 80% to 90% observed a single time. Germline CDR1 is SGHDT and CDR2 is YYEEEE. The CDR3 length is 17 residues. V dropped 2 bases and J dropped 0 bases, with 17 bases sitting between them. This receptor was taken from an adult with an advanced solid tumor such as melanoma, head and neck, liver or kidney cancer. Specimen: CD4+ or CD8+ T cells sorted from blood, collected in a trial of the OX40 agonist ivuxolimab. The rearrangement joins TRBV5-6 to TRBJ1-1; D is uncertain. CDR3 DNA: TGTGCCAGCAGCTTAAGATACGTCGAGGTAATGAACACTGAAGCTTTCTTT. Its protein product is CASSLRYVEVMNTEAFF.